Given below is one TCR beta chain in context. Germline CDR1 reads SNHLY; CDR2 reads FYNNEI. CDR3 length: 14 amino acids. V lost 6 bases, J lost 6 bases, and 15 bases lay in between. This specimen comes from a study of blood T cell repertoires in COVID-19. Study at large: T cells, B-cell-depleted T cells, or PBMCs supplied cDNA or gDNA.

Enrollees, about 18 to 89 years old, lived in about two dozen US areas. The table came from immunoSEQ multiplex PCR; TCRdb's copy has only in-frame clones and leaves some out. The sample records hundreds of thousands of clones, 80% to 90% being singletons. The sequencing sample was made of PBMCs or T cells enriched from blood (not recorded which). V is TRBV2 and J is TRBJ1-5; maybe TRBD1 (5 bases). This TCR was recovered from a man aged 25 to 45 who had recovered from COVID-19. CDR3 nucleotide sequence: TGTGCCAGCAGGAAGACAGAGGTGACTCAGCCCCAGCATTTT. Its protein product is CASRKTEVTQPQHF.